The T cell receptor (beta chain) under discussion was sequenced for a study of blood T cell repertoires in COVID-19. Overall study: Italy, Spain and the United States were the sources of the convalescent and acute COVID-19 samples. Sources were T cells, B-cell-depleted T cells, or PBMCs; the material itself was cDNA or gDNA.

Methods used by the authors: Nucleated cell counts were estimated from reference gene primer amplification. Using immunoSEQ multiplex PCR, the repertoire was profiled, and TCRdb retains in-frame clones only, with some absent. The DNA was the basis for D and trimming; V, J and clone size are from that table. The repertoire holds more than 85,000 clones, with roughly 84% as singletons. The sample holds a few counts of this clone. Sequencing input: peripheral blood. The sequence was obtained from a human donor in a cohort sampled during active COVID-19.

DNA of the CDR3: TGTGCCAGCAGCCAGGGGGAAAGGCATAGCAATCAGCCCCAGCATTTT. Amino acids: CASSQGERHSNQPQHF. The chain links TRBV7-9 to TRBJ1-5; TRBD1 agrees at 7 bases. The CDR3 spans 16 residues. J gave up 0 bases and V 5 bases, and 7 bases lay outside the gene matches. Germline-derived CDR1 and CDR2 are SEHNR and FQNEAQ (reference sequence).